This T cell receptor (beta chain) was sequenced in a study of cytomegalovirus exposure and HLA in healthy donors. Broader study findings: Researchers counted 164 TCR beta chains as cytomegalovirus-associated.

The CDR3 has 13 residues. V was clipped by 0 bases and J by 0 bases, with 5 bases between them. Germline V gives CDR1 GTSNPN, CDR2 SVGIG (reference sequence). From the approximately 110-subject validation cohort, which was separate from the roughly 700-subject first cohort, the donors were drawn. Measured with immunoSEQ multiplex PCR; TCRdb has only the in-frame clones, and not every one. The sample contains 150,000 to 200,000 clones, 86% of which appear only once. Of note for this clone: What it binds is not known.

The source is a woman aged 18-29 years in good health and CMV-seronegative. Sequencing was done on a sample of PBMCs. The chain carries TRBV30 and TRBJ2-5, with D unclear. CDR3 sequence (DNA): TGTGCCTGGAGTGTTCAGTACCAAGAGACCCAGTACTTC. Translating gives CAWSVQYQETQYF.